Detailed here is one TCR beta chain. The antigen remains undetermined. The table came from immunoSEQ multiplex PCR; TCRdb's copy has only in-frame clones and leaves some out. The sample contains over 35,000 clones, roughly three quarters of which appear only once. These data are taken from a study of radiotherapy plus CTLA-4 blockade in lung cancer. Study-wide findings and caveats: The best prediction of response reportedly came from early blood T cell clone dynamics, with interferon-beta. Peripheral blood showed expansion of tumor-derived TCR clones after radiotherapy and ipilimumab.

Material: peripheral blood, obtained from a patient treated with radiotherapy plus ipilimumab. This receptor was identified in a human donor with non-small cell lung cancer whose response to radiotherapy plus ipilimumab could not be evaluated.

The CDR3 protein is CASSLRQQGEQYF. The CDR3 nucleotides read TGTGCCAGCAGCTTAAGACAGCAGGGCGAGCAGTACTTC. The chain joins TRBV7-3 to TRBJ2-7, with D possibly TRBD1 on 5 matching bases. V shed 1 base and J shed 6 bases, with 10 bases lying between them. The CDR3 has 13 residues. Germline V CDR1 and CDR2: SGHTA, FQGTGA.